This entry lists 16 T cell receptor beta chains sequenced from one sample in a study of response to subunit inactivated influenza vaccine. Each CDR3 protein gets one entry after TCRdb re-called the RT-PCR reads with MiXCR. Of about 500,000 distinct CDR3 sequences in the sample, about 15% are singletons; the top ten hold 3% to 3.5%. The sequences come from CD4+ T cells sorted from PBMCs, collected 23 months after vaccination. The receptors originated from a man in his fifties or sixties who received an inactivated influenza vaccine.

The chain couples TRBV6-6 to TRBJ2-5; D not certain. CDR1 and CDR2 from the germline V gene are MNHNY and SVGAGI (reference sequence). The CDR3 is made up of 12 amino acids. V lost 7 bases and J lost 0, with 6 bases in between. CDR3 bases: TGTGCCAGCAAGAGATACCAAGAGACCCAGTACTTC. Its translation: CASKRYQETQYF.

This clonotype has a count of ten or more. V usage is TRBV7-8 and J usage is TRBJ2-3; the match to TRBD1 covers 7 bases. This CDR3 is 15 amino acids long. Germline assignment: CDR1 SGHVS and CDR2 FQNEAQ. V lost 3 bases, J lost 2 bases, and 5 bases stayed unmatched. CDR3 sequence: CASSFKGANTDTQYF. The CDR3 DNA sequence: TGTGCCAGCAGCTTTAAGGGGGCTAACACAGATACGCAGTATTTT.

The rearrangement links TRBV7-2 to TRBJ2-5, with TRBD2 as a possible D gene (5 bases). Germline CDR1 SGHTA, CDR2 FQGNSA. The CDR3 has 14 amino acids. V was clipped by 1 base and J by 4 bases, with 10 bases between them. The chain's CDR3 is CASSLVFGRETQYF. In nucleotides, the CDR3 is TGTGCCAGCAGCTTAGTTTTTGGGAGAGAGACCCAGTACTTC.

This chain connects TRBV20-1 to TRBJ1-2; no reliable D call. The CDR3 has 11 amino acids. Per germline, CDR1 DFQATT and CDR2 SNEGSKA (reference sequence). V dropped 5 bases and J dropped 2 bases, with 6 bases sitting between them. DNA of the CDR3: TGCAGTGCTTCGGAAAACTATGGCTACACCTTC. Translated: CSASENYGYTF.

This chain connects TRBV4-3 to TRBJ1-1, with a possible D match to TRBD1 (5 bases). The CDR3 extends over 16 amino acids. V was cut by 0 bases and J by 1 base, with 12 bases left in between. Per germline, CDR1 LGHNA and CDR2 YSLEER. The DNA for the CDR3 is TGCGCCAGCAGCCAAGAACCCGGGGGTCGGAACACTGAAGCTTTCTTT. Protein sequence: CASSQEPGGRNTEAFF.

The chain recombines TRBV20-1 with TRBJ1-5; TRBD1 matches 8 bases. With V trimmed by 4 bases and J by 1 base, 3 bases remained unmatched. This CDR3 spans 14 amino acids. CDR1 and CDR2 from the germline V gene are DFQATT and SNEGSKA (reference sequence). CDR3 in amino acids: CSATGQGSNQPQHF. CDR3 sequence (DNA): TGCAGTGCTACAGGACAGGGAAGCAATCAGCCCCAGCATTTT.

The chain combines TRBV12-3 or TRBV12-4 with TRBJ1-4, with 7 nucleotides matching TRBD1. J gave up 4 bases and V 6 bases, and 2 bases lay outside the gene matches. CDR3 length: 13 residues. The DNA for the CDR3 is TGTGCCAGCAGCTCAGGGGGTAATGAAAAACTGTTTTTT. Amino acids: CASSSGGNEKLFF.

In this sample, this clonotype turned up many times. The V and J genes are TRBV7-2 and TRBJ2-5; D ambiguous. CDR1 SGHTA and CDR2 FQGNSA come from the germline V gene. V was clipped by 1 base and J by 1 base, with 7 bases between them. The CDR3 loop spans 14 amino acids. The CDR3 spells CASSLDRFQETQYF. The CDR3 region has the DNA TGTGCCAGCAGCTTAGACCGATTCCAAGAGACCCAGTACTTC.

The CDR3 loop reads CASSQDYANEQFF. CDR3 bases: TGTGCCAGCAGCCAAGATTACGCGAATGAGCAGTTCTTC. The chain has TRBV14 and TRBJ2-1, with D hard to call. The germline CDR1 and CDR2 sequences are SGHDN and FVKESK. V was pared by 0 bases and J by 7 bases, with 7 bases between. The CDR3 contains 13 residues.

This clonotype was seen repeatedly, ten times or more. The rearrangement joins TRBV4-3 to TRBJ2-7; D not certain. The CDR3 is made up of 12 amino acids. The V end was cut by 0 bases, the J end by 3 bases, with 3 bases between. CDR1 and CDR2 (germline): LGHNA, YSLEER. The CDR3 nucleotides read TGCGCCAGCAGCCAAGATATCTACGAGCAGTACTTC. Translated, it gives CASSQDIYEQYF.

The chain is built from TRBV12-3 or TRBV12-4 and TRBJ1-5; TRBD1 is a possible D gene (5 bases). The CDR3 runs 14 residues. Trimming pared 6 bases from V and 4 bases from J, leaving 13 bases between. The CDR3 loop is CASREGHSNQPQHF. For the CDR3, the DNA is TGTGCCAGCAGAGAAGGACACTCAAATCAGCCCCAGCATTTT.

This chain links TRBV20-1 with TRBJ2-3; D not certain. V was cut by 0 bases and J by 12 bases, with 22 bases left in between. Per germline, CDR1 DFQATT and CDR2 SNEGSKA (reference sequence). This CDR3 is built from 15 residues. The CDR3 nucleotides are TGCAGTGCTAGAGATTTCGACCGGGCCACCCGATCCCAGTATTTT. As protein: CSARDFDRATRSQYF.

This clonotype has a handful of counts. This sequence joins TRBV19 and TRBJ2-3, with D hard to call. Germline V gene sequence: CDR1 LNHDA, CDR2 SQIVND (reference sequence). CDR3 length: 13 residues. Trimming took off 6 bases at V and 6 bases at J, with 13 bases between the two ends. CDR3 sequence reads: CASRGVVLDTQYF. The CDR3 nucleotides read TGTGCCAGTAGAGGAGTAGTTTTGGATACGCAGTATTTT.

A few counts support this clonotype. The chain uses TRBV20-1 and TRBJ2-1; 11 nucleotides match TRBD2. The CDR3 contains 16 residues. Per the germline V gene, CDR1 is DFQATT and CDR2 is SNEGSKA (reference sequence). V was pared by 3 bases and J by 7 bases, with 11 bases of the junction left unmatched. CDR3 sequence: CSASSTLAGGPNEQFF. The CDR3, as DNA: TGCAGTGCTAGTTCTACCTTAGCGGGAGGGCCAAATGAGCAGTTCTTC.

This clonotype was picked up a small number of times. V gene TRBV6-1 combines with J gene TRBJ2-5; tentative D call: TRBD1 (6 bases). The germline gives CDR1 MNHNS, CDR2 SASEGT. This CDR3 spans 15 amino acids. V was shortened by 6 bases and J by 1 base, with 15 bases between the two germline ends. CDR3 bases: TGTGCCAGCAGGGTGTCAGGGGCCTCCCAAGAGACCCAGTACTTC. It encodes CASRVSGASQETQYF.

This chain connects TRBV4-1 to TRBJ2-1; 13 bases align to TRBD2. J gave up 9 bases and V 2 bases, and 7 bases lay outside the gene matches. The CDR3 is 16 amino acids. Germline-derived CDR1 and CDR2 are MGHRA and YSYEKL. CDR3 sequence: CASSQTSGGADVEQFF. The CDR3 region has the DNA TGCGCCAGCAGCCAAACTAGCGGGGGGGCCGACGTTGAGCAGTTCTTC.